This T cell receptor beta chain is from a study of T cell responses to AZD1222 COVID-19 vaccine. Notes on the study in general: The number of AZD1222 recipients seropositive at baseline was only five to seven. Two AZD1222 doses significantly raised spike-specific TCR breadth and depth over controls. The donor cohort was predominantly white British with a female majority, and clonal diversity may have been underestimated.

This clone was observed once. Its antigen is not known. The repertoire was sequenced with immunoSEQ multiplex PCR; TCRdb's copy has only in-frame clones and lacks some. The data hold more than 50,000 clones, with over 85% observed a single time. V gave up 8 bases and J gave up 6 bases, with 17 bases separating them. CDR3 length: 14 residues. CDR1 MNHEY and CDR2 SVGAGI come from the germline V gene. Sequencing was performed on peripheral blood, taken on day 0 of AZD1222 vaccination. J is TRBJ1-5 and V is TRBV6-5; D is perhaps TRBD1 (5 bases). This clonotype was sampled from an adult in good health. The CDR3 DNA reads TGTGCCAGCGTCTGGGCAGGGACTGGTCAGCCCCAGCATTTT. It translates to CASVWAGTGQPQHF.